The following is a T cell receptor beta chain sequence with its context. This clone showed up just once. What this receptor recognizes is not known. There are no base qualities to consult, and no much larger clone falls within one base. The sample comes from a study of cytomegalovirus exposure and HLA in healthy donors (dated by TCRdb to about 2017). About the study as a whole: In an earlier analysis of approximately 640 of the donors, 276 Gb of sequence data and 120 million or so unique TCR beta sequences from approximately 180 million T cells were reported. Around 320 gigabases of sequencing data and approximately 84 million unique TCR sequences were included in an early release covering about 700 HLA-typed donors. Of the roughly 390 genotyped donors, more than 75% were placed in the genetic ancestry cluster associated with self-reported Caucasian donors. The study aimed to test whether signatures of past pathogen exposure could be identified by cataloging public T cell receptors. The T cell repertoires of 666 subjects were profiled by immunosequencing and related to cytomegalovirus serostatus. Besides the first cohort of roughly 640 subjects, a separate validation cohort made up of roughly 120 different subjects was used. The study combined high-throughput TCR immunosequencing, statistical association of individual TCRs with disease status, and machine learning to predict cytomegalovirus infection status. A later analysis re-examined previously published TCR beta repertoires from 600 to 700 donors and added high-resolution HLA genotyping to investigate patterns of TCR occurrence. The later analysis used no new phenotypic data to find candidate immune exposures, relying instead on TCR beta sequences and their occurrence across donors. To decide whether each TCR beta V gene segment behaved as functional or pseudogenic, an earlier analysis of some 540 of the donors relied on high-throughput TCR beta sequencing. Donor age, sex, ethnicity and CMV serostatus were compiled together with the repertoire data. A later genetic analysis used genome-wide SNP genotypes for about 60% of the 666 donors, treating that subset as a discovery cohort. Every discovery cohort repertoire had been produced on one sequencing platform. HLA typing included class I and class II loci at four-digit resolution. Typing coverage varied by locus: roughly 629-640 donors for A, B, C, DRB1 and DQB1; approximately 500 for DQA1; around 570 for DPA1; roughly 470 for DPB1. Because of strong linkage in the cohort, four or five DR-DQ haplotypes were treated as single units for association and clustering. Across approximately 400 genotyped donors of the cohort, an average of roughly 230,000 unique TCR beta nucleotide sequences per donor were sequenced, and around 19% of those sequences were non-productive.

Receptor amplification or capture employed the immunoSEQ multiplex PCR assay. For the multiplex PCR, a mixture combining 60 forward primers for TCR Vbeta segments and 13 reverse primers for TCR Jbeta segments was used. Amplification of the CDR3 region of rearranged TCR beta genes was performed with a multiplex PCR assay on genomic DNA. The Illumina HiSeq System was used to sequence the amplified TCR beta libraries as 87-base-pair reads. On the study's bioinformatics: A later analysis tallied approximately 87 million unique TCR beta chains across the approximately 670 repertoires, and around 10 million of those chains were shared by two or more donors. Raw reads were error-corrected and collapsed into unique sequences by a nearest-neighbor algorithm in which closely related sequences were merged to remove PCR and sequencing errors. Alignment of CDR3 sequences to IMGT reference sequences was used to assign V, D and J gene segments. For a sequence to be retained, a match of at least six nucleotides to both a V gene segment and a J gene segment was required. Rearrangements were classified as productive when the CDR3 lacked stop codons and remained in frame with V and J, and all other rearrangements were classified as non-productive. CDR3 was defined by IMGT convention, running from the second conserved V-encoded cysteine to the conserved J-encoded phenylalanine. The earlier analysis of fewer than 750 of the donors excluded sequences that lacked an unambiguous match to a single V gene segment. An earlier analysis of approximately 590 of the donors called V segments functional above 56.7% productive rearrangements and segregating when the between-donor standard deviation exceeded 5%. To diagnose cytomegalovirus status from the catalog of TCR beta chain sequences, a statistical classification framework was built. V and J gene assignment, in a later analysis, came from comparing TCR nucleotide sequences with IMGT/GENE-DB human TR gene sequences. Using the TCRdist pipeline, a later analysis assigned CDR3 sequences along with most-parsimonious VDJ recombination scenarios. A later analysis defined each TCR beta chain by its CDR3 amino acid sequence plus V-gene family, and excluded reads lacking a unique V-gene family. To address suspected cross-contamination and a sequencing artifact, a later analysis removed 550 to 750 highly shared, low-generation-probability nucleotide sequences. For each public chain, a later analysis derived a clonal expansion index from normalized ranks of inferred template counts within each repertoire. In a later analysis, generation probabilities were computed using a VDJ recombination model fitted to out-of-frame rearrangements, and the results were checked against IGoR. A later analysis scored TCR-TCR, TCR-HLA and TCR-CMV co-occurrence with hypergeometric tests, applying a repertoire-size bias correction to TCR pairs. False discovery rates were estimated in a later analysis by permuting HLA or CMV assignments 20 times. A later analysis grouped co-occurring TCRs with DBSCAN, adding TCRdist sequence similarity when clustering within HLA-allele-positive subsets. Co-occurrence clustering excluded repertoires with fewer than 30,000 or more than 120,000 public chains, plus five with anomalous nucleotide sharing. Imported from immuneACCESS, the table was reduced by TCRdb to in-frame sequences with V and J called. These copies leave out some clones; in studies compared against another copy, an unresolved V gene accounts for under half, and the cause of the remainder is not known. V, J and clone size are those of that table, while D and trimming were read from the DNA. This sample is represented by fewer than 120,000 clones; around 80% of them were singletons. 13% of the sample is in the top ten clones.

The cohort consisted of some 670 healthy bone marrow donors. All cohort members were sampled while nominally healthy, although unrecorded immune exposures were likely present. The donor was CMV seropositive and belonged to the group of a few hundred seropositive cohort members. Every donor gave a peripheral blood sample, and the peripheral blood mononuclear cells from that sample were used for TCR beta sequencing. The Qiagen DNeasy Blood Extraction Kit was used to extract genomic DNA from the blood cell samples. The CDR3, cysteine through phenylalanine, is 16 amino acids long. The entry retains the CDR3 DNA only, 48 bases that are in frame from base 1. Unmatched junction bases come to 9, with V trimmed by 2 bases and J by 2 bases. Broad study findings and their caveats: In vitro tests confirmed that a few of the cytomegalovirus-associated TCR beta chains recognize cytomegalovirus antigens. Correlated functional status among segregating V segments might reflect linkage disequilibrium, but an unknown experimental factor could not be ruled out. Most TCR sequences were seen in very few donors, while some public TCRs were found in many individuals. A further reported finding was that TCR beta sequences accurately predicted the HLA-A and HLA-B alleles for most subjects in the first cohort. HLA typing was unavailable for some donors at each locus, so association tests used only the typed subset. In a later analysis, 16,951 TCR beta sequences were associated with specific HLA alleles at a false discovery rate of 0.05. Sequencing depth was assumed to be roughly uniform across donors in the presence/absence analyses, though that assumption may not hold. The study gave a list of about 160 TCR beta chains associated with cytomegalovirus. In a later genetic analysis, fewer N-insertions in productive TCRs were reported among donors in an Asian-associated ancestry cluster than the approximately 670-donor mean. An association between a missense DCLRE1C variant and V-gene and J-gene trimming of TCR beta chains was found in a later genetic analysis and replicated in an independent cohort. Because the 87-base-pair reads could not distinguish some IMGT-functional V segments, including TRBV6-2 and TRBV6-3, those segments were excluded. For the cohort, immune exposure information was limited to CMV serostatus. Because counts were too low, seventeen rarely observed V segments, including chromosome 9 orphons, were left out of the earlier analysis of some 600 of the donors. The cohort was sequenced for TCR beta chains only, and without alpha or paired-chain data the features that could be detected were limited. A later analysis found that most CMV-associated TCR beta chains appeared HLA-restricted, with HLA associations seemingly driven largely by CMV exposure. According to a later analysis, TCR association rates differed among HLA loci, with DRB1 alleles showing the most associated TCRs and HLA-C alleles showing the fewest. A later analysis reported that several top co-occurrence clusters appeared linked to parvovirus B19, influenza, CMV and Epstein-Barr virus. It was suggested by the authors that the approach could potentially be generalized to other disease states and immunological phenotypes. An earlier analysis of approximately 540 of the donors showed that most TCR beta V segments appeared in productive rearrangements either about 90% or about 30% of the time, which broadly matched IMGT annotations. The classifier was reported to diagnose cytomegalovirus status with high specificity and sensitivity in both the original cohort and the validation cohort. A group of highly shared sequence variants was considered likely to be a technical artifact of the sequencing pipeline. In a later analysis, HLA-associated TCR beta chains were found to be more clonally expanded and to have lower generation probabilities than equally common non-associated chains. Assigning TCR associations to individual alleles was difficult when HLA alleles, especially DR and DQ, strongly co-occurred.

The receptor was isolated from a man between 25 and 39 years old in good health and CMV-seropositive. Sequencing was carried out using PBMCs. The rearrangement combines TRBV23-1 with TRBJ2-7, and TRBD1 matches 7 of the central bases. TRBV23-1 is an ORF, and what it does is uncertain. The nucleotides are TGCGCCAGCAGTCAACTCCAGGACAGGTCCCCCTACGAGCAGTACTTC. Its coded protein is CASSQLQDRSPYEQYF.